The source of this TCR beta chain is a study of blood T cell repertoires in COVID-19. Study as a whole: Specimens from acute and convalescent COVID-19 originated in the United States, Italy and Spain.

Ages ranged from about 18 to 89 years, with residence in fewer than 25 US areas. Recovered status in Cohort 3 required two negative PCRs, clearance, or symptom resolution. The assay was immunoSEQ multiplex PCR, and TCRdb's table has in-frame clones only and misses some. The data contain a few hundred thousand clones, approximately 85% of them seen just once; the ten biggest clones take up around 1.8%. This clone was seen a few times. V was trimmed by 0 bases and J by 3 bases, leaving 15 bases between them. The germline CDR1 and CDR2 sequences are LGHNA and YNFKEQ. This CDR3 has 16 residues. V usage is TRBV4-2 and J usage is TRBJ2-7; D unclear. This receptor was taken from a woman aged 50 to 60 who had recovered from COVID-19. Sequenced sample: PBMCs or T cells enriched from blood (not recorded which). The CDR3 bases are TGTGCCAGCAGCCAAGATCGAGACTCCCCGGGCTACGAGCAGTACTTC. It codes for CASSQDRDSPGYEQYF.